These 32 T cell receptor beta chains were all obtained from the same sample, sequenced in a study of blood T cell repertoires in COVID-19. Method: immunoSEQ multiplex PCR; TCRdb's copy keeps in-frame clones and lacks some. The profile shows 130,000 to 150,000 clones, around 83% of them singletons. Material for sequencing was peripheral blood. The receptors come from a man between 60 and 75 years old with active or convalescent COVID-19.

The rearrangement uses TRBV5-5 and TRBJ2-1; 12 nucleotides line up with TRBD2. The germline CDR1 and CDR2 sequences are SGHKS and YYEKEE (reference sequence). The CDR3 is 16 amino acids. Trimming took 0 bases from V and 8 from J; bases not matched to a gene: 6. CDR3 amino acids: CASSLASRLAGDEQFF. The CDR3 bases are TGTGCCAGCAGCTTGGCAAGTCGACTAGCGGGGGATGAGCAGTTCTTC.

V usage is TRBV3-1 (or the pseudogene TRBV3-2) and J usage is TRBJ1-4; D is undetermined. The length of the CDR3 is 14 residues. The V gene lost 4 bases and the J gene lost 4 bases, with 10 bases spanning the gap. Germline V lookup: CDR1 LGHDT, CDR2 YNNKEL (reference sequence). CDR3 nucleotide sequence: TGTGCCAGCAGCCCGGGGATAAGTAATGAAAAACTGTTTTTT. This translates into CASSPGISNEKLFF.

This clone was found once. V is TRBV5-1 and J is TRBJ1-2; D might be TRBD1 (6 bases). Trimming removed 2 bases at V and 2 bases at J, with 10 bases between. The CDR3 is made up of 14 amino acids. Germline lookup yields CDR1 SGHRS and CDR2 YFSETQ. DNA for the CDR3: TGCGCCAGCAGCTTTCCGACAGGCAACTATGGCTACACCTTC. It codes for CASSFPTGNYGYTF. Looking up the rest from reference TRBV5-1 and TRBJ1-2 gives the full variable domain: KAGVTQTPRYLIKTRGQQVTLSCSPISGHRSVSWYQQTPGQGLQFLFEYFSETQRNKGNFPGRFSGRQFSNSRSEMNVSTLELGDSALYLCASSFPTGNYGYTFGSGTRLTVV.

This clone has a single count. This chain connects TRBV5-4 to TRBJ2-5; D not resolved. Germline loops: CDR1 SGHNT, CDR2 YYREEE (reference sequence). With 0 bases removed from V and 3 bases from J, the gap between germline ends came to 6 bases. The CDR3 runs to 13 residues. DNA of the CDR3: TGTGCCAGCAGCTTGGCTAGAGAAGAGACCCAGTACTTC. It is translated as CASSLAREETQYF.

The rearrangement links TRBV5-6 to TRBJ2-3; 10 bases are shared with TRBD1. V lost 4 bases, J lost 6 bases, and 11 bases stayed unmatched. Germline lookup yields CDR1 SGHDT and CDR2 YYEEEE. This CDR3 contains 16 residues. The CDR3 coding sequence is TGTGCCAGCAGCACACGGGACAGGGGAGTTGGGGATACGCAGTATTTT. Its translation: CASSTRDRGVGDTQYF.

The chain combines TRBV27 with TRBJ2-3; no firm D call. Trimming removed 8 bases at V and 0 bases at J, with 12 bases between. The CDR3 totals 14 residues. CDR1 and CDR2 (germline): MNHEY, SMNVEV (reference sequence). The CDR3 region has the DNA TGTGCCAGCCGAGCGCGGTATAGCACAGATACGCAGTATTTT. Translation gives CASRARYSTDTQYF.

The J gene is TRBJ2-7, the V gene TRBV2; weak D call: TRBD1 (6 bases). Between the trimmed V and J ends, which lost 6 bases and 3 bases, there was a span of 30 bases. Per the germline V gene, CDR1 is SNHLY and CDR2 is FYNNEI. The CDR3 sequence is 19 residues long. CDR3 coding DNA: TGTGCCAGCAGCGACCCGGGTCTCGGTTCGGGACACACCATCTACGAGCAGTACTTC. Amino acids: CASSDPGLGSGHTIYEQYF.

The chain joins TRBV4-3 to TRBJ1-6, with a weak D call TRBD1 (5 bases). The CDR3 is 16 residues long. The V and J ends lost 0 bases and 10 bases respectively, with 16 bases between them. CDR1 is LGHNA and CDR2 is YSLEER in the germline V gene. In DNA form, the CDR3 reads TGCGCCAGCAGCCAAGATTCCCAGGGAAAGATCTCACCCCTCCACTTT. As protein: CASSQDSQGKISPLHF.

This chain joins TRBV27 and TRBJ2-1, with a possible D match to TRBD1 (5 bases). CDR3 length equals 17 residues. Trimming left V 0 bases short and J 8 bases short, with 20 bases between. Germline-derived CDR1 and CDR2 are MNHEY and SMNVEV (reference sequence). CDR3 region: CASSLSTPGRARDEQFF. CDR3 nucleotide sequence: TGTGCCAGCAGTTTATCGACCCCCGGCAGGGCTAGGGATGAGCAGTTCTTC.

This clone was detected only a few times. The chain has TRBV4-3 and TRBJ2-1; D ambiguous. This CDR3 is 16 amino acids long. CDR1 and CDR2 from the germline V gene are LGHNA and YSLEER. Trimming removed 0 bases at V and 2 bases at J, with 11 bases between. The CDR3 is CASSQELDLAYNEQFF. Here the CDR3 DNA reads TGCGCCAGCAGCCAAGAGCTAGACCTTGCCTACAATGAGCAGTTCTTC.

The V gene is TRBV28, the J gene TRBJ1-4; 8 bases line up with TRBD1. CDR3 size: 15 residues. V lost 2 bases to trimming and J lost 8 bases; unmatched junction nucleotides: 7. In germline, CDR1 is MDHEN, CDR2 SYDVKM. As DNA, the CDR3 is TGTGCCAGCAGTTTAGGAGGACAGGGAGTGGAAAAACTGTTTTTT. Its translation is CASSLGGQGVEKLFF.

This chain connects TRBV29-1 to TRBJ1-2; 7 bases are shared with TRBD1. This CDR3 is 14 amino acids long. V shed 3 bases, J shed 2 bases, and the junction held 6 bases outside the gene matches. The germline gives CDR1 SQVTM, CDR2 ANQGSEA. This CDR3 is CSVDPQGENYGYTF. CDR3 nucleotides: TGCAGCGTTGATCCCCAGGGGGAGAACTATGGCTACACCTTC.

The chain couples TRBV9 to TRBJ1-6, with unresolved D. The germline V gene encodes CDR1 SGDLS and CDR2 YYNGEE. CDR3 size: 15 residues. Trimming took off 0 bases at V and 7 bases at J, with 11 bases between the two ends. The CDR3 sequence: CASSVDLSSNSPLHF. The CDR3, as DNA: TGTGCCAGCAGCGTAGACCTATCGTCGAATTCACCCCTCCACTTT. Combining the CDR3 with reference TRBV9 and TRBJ1-6 gives the whole variable domain DSGVTQTPKHLITATGQRVTLRCSPRSGDLSVYWYQQSLDQGLQFLIQYYNGEERAKGNILERFSAQQFPDLHSELNLSSLELGDSALYFCASSVDLSSNSPLHFGNGTRLTVT.

This clone was detected once. The chain recombines TRBV27 with TRBJ1-5; weak D call: TRBD1 (6 bases). The ends were cut back, 5 bases at V and 0 bases at J, with 17 bases in the middle. The CDR3 is made up of 17 amino acids. Germline V lookup: CDR1 MNHEY, CDR2 SMNVEV (reference sequence). The DNA of the CDR3 is TGTGCCAGCAGTATGACAGGAGGTGGGGATAGCAATCAGCCCCAGCATTTT. Protein product: CASSMTGGGDSNQPQHF.

This chain connects TRBV9 to TRBJ1-2, with no clear D. Per the germline V gene, CDR1 is SGDLS and CDR2 is YYNGEE. V was cut by 0 bases and J by 1 base, with 4 bases left in between. CDR3 length equals 13 residues. The CDR3 region is CASSVDSNYGYTF. The CDR3 nucleotides read TGTGCCAGCAGCGTAGACAGTAACTATGGCTACACCTTC.

The chain combines TRBV9 with TRBJ1-2, with D unresolved. CDR3 size: 13 residues. The germline V gene has CDR1 SGDLS and CDR2 YYNGEE. Trimming took off 4 bases at V and 0 bases at J, with 7 bases between the two ends. CDR3 DNA: TGTGCCAGCAGCTCCCAAACTAACTATGGCTACACCTTC. Translation: CASSSQTNYGYTF.

This rearrangement joins TRBV11-2 to TRBJ2-7; D is perhaps TRBD2 (7 bases). V was clipped by 6 bases and J by 3 bases, with 15 bases between them. This CDR3 has 14 amino acids. Looked up from germline, CDR1 is SGHAT and CDR2 is FQNNGV. Here the CDR3 reads CASRAGQADYEQYF. CDR3 DNA sequence: TGTGCCAGCAGAGCGGGACAAGCCGACTACGAGCAGTACTTC.

V is TRBV18 and J is TRBJ2-7, with D unclear. This CDR3 has 12 amino acids. In germline, CDR1 is KGHSH, CDR2 LQKENI. Trimming took off 3 bases at V and 4 bases at J, with 7 bases between the two ends. The CDR3 DNA follows: TGTGCCAGCTCACCCGACTCGTACGAGCAGTACGTC. It encodes CASSPDSYEQYV.

The V gene is TRBV11-3, the J gene TRBJ2-1, with D possibly matching TRBD2 (5 bases). CDR3 size: 15 residues. The V gene's germline CDR1 is SGHNT and CDR2 YENEEA. V lost 4 bases and J 9 bases, leaving 19 bases between the germline ends. CDR3: CASSSRDWDFSEQFF. CDR3 DNA: TGTGCCAGCAGCTCGAGGGATTGGGATTTCAGTGAGCAGTTCTTC.

As DNA, the CDR3 is TGTGCCAGCAGTTTAGGACGAGGGTTTCAGTTCTTC. It specifies CASSLGRGFQFF. The J gene is TRBJ2-1, the V gene TRBV28, with D tentatively TRBD2 (5 bases). CDR3 length: 12 residues. Trimming took 2 bases from V and 13 from J, leaving 12 bases between them. CDR1 MDHEN and CDR2 SYDVKM come from the germline V gene.

This clone appeared once. CDR3 protein: CASRSQGANTEAFF. For the CDR3, the DNA is TGCGCCAGCAGGAGTCAGGGGGCGAACACTGAAGCTTTCTTT. The rearrangement links TRBV10-1 to TRBJ1-1; 8 bases fit TRBD1. The CDR3 loop spans 14 amino acids. Trimming cost V 6 bases and J 1 base; bases outside gene matches: 4. The germline V gene encodes CDR1 WNHNN and CDR2 SYGVQD (reference sequence).

V gene TRBV15 combines with J gene TRBJ2-5; D is undetermined. This CDR3 contains 16 residues. Germline lookup yields CDR1 LNHNV and CDR2 YYDKDF (reference sequence). Trimming left V 1 base short and J 0 bases short, with 12 bases between. Here the CDR3 reads CATSRGEELYQETQYF. CDR3 DNA sequence: TGTGCCACCAGCAGAGGTGAGGAGTTGTACCAAGAGACCCAGTACTTC.

This chain uses TRBV19 with TRBJ1-5; 9 nucleotides align to TRBD1. The germline V gene has CDR1 LNHDA and CDR2 SQIVND (reference sequence). The CDR3 runs 15 residues. Trimming at V came to 8 bases and at J to 6 bases, leaving 11 bases not matched to a gene. CDR3 in DNA: TGTGCCAGTGATACCGGGACAGGGATACCTCAGCCCCAGCATTTT. This gives the protein CASDTGTGIPQPQHF.

This clone was seen only once. CDR3 sequence: CTSSQSRTEYEQYV. The CDR3 DNA is TGCACCAGCAGCCAAAGTAGGACAGAGTACGAGCAGTACGTC. V and J are TRBV1 and TRBJ2-7; TRBD1, the table's D call, was not compared with the DNA. TRBV1 is a pseudogene segment. The CDR3 contains 14 residues.

The V call is TRBV5-1, the J call TRBJ2-1, with 9 bases aligning to TRBD1. The V gene end was trimmed by 2 bases and the J gene end by 4 bases; junction bases not matched to a gene: 4. Germline V gives CDR1 SGHRS, CDR2 YFSETQ. CDR3 length: 15 residues. The CDR3 DNA follows: TGCGCCAGCAGCTTCGACAGGGGGATGTACAATGAGCAGTTCTTC. Encoded protein: CASSFDRGMYNEQFF.

The chain couples TRBV3-1 (or the pseudogene TRBV3-2) to TRBJ2-1, with a possible D match to TRBD2 (6 bases). The ends were cut back, 0 bases at V and 2 bases at J, with 11 bases in the middle. Germline CDR1 reads LGHDT; CDR2 reads YNNKEL (reference sequence). This CDR3 is built from 16 residues. CDR3 residues: CASSQEGGVTYNEQFF. In DNA form, the CDR3 reads TGTGCCAGCAGCCAAGAGGGGGGAGTAACCTACAATGAGCAGTTCTTC.

This rearrangement joins TRBV6-2 or TRBV6-3 to TRBJ2-7; possible D gene TRBD2, 5 bases. Germline CDR1 and CDR2: MNHEY and SVGEGT. The V and J ends lost 2 bases and 3 bases respectively, with 11 bases between them. There are 14 residues in the CDR3. CDR3 loop: CASSYDTGYYEQYV. In nucleotides, the CDR3 is TGTGCCAGCAGTTACGATACGGGATACTACGAGCAGTACGTC.

The chain combines TRBV28 with TRBJ1-5; possibly TRBD1 for D (6 bases). V was pared by 3 bases and J by 5 bases, with 14 bases between. CDR3 length: 15 residues. Looked up from germline, CDR1 is MDHEN and CDR2 is SYDVKM. The CDR3 DNA is TGTGCCAGCAGTTTGGGGGCGGGGGGCGATCAGCCCCAGCATTTT. Translation gives CASSLGAGGDQPQHF.

The rearrangement uses TRBV5-8 and TRBJ1-3, with no clear D. This CDR3 is 14 amino acids long. Per germline, CDR1 SGHTS and CDR2 YDEGEE. With 2 bases removed from V and 5 bases from J, the gap between germline ends came to 11 bases. This chain's CDR3 is CASSFIEGRNTIYF. The CDR3 region has the DNA TGTGCCAGCAGCTTTATTGAGGGCCGAAACACCATATATTTT.

The chain is built from TRBV24-1 and TRBJ2-1; 16 bases fit TRBD2. CDR3 length: 17 residues. Germline CDR1 KGHDR, CDR2 SFDVKD. The junction had 6 bases not matched to a gene; V was cut back by 3 bases and J by 8 bases. Written as DNA, the CDR3 is TGTGCCACCAGTGATCCCGGGACTAGCGGGAGGGTGGATGAGCAGTTCTTC. Translated: CATSDPGTSGRVDEQFF.

This rearrangement joins TRBV7-2 to TRBJ2-1; TRBD2 matches at 7 bases. J gave up 6 bases and V 5 bases, and 4 bases lay outside the gene matches. Germline V gene lookup returns CDR1 SGHTA and CDR2 FQGNSA. The CDR3 sequence is 13 residues long. The CDR3 region has the DNA TGTGCCAGCAGCACCCGGACTAGCAATGAGCAGTTCTTC. Its translation is CASSTRTSNEQFF.

The V and J genes are TRBV2 and TRBJ1-5; D remains ambiguous. The germline gives CDR1 SNHLY, CDR2 FYNNEI. There are 13 residues in the CDR3. V shed 6 bases and J shed 7 bases, with 13 bases lying between them. CDR3: CASRGPGSQPQHF. CDR3 DNA: TGTGCCAGCAGAGGCCCAGGATCCCAGCCCCAGCATTTT.